This TCR beta chain was observed in a study of T cell repertoires and Cas9 in healthy adults. Using immunoSEQ multiplex PCR, the repertoire was profiled, and TCRdb retains in-frame clones only, with some absent. The sample consists of tens of thousands of clones, 85% to 95% of them appearing once. The CDR3 loop spans 13 amino acids. CDR1 SEHNR and CDR2 FQNEAQ come from the germline V gene (reference sequence). A remark on this clone: The germline gene is not matched at one end of the junction; a read error may be the cause.

This TCR derives from a human donor in good health. The J gene is TRBJ1-2, the V gene TRBV7-9; 7 bases are shared with TRBD1. Input material: CD4+ effector T cells (CD127+, CD25-, CD137-, CD154-) from PBMCs; culture status not recorded. The CDR3 DNA follows: TGTGCCAACAGCTTATACAGGGGCAATGGCTACACCTTC. Protein sequence: CANSLYRGNGYTF. Full variable domain (remainder filled in from reference TRBV7-9 and TRBJ1-2): DTGVSQNPRHKITKRGQNVTFRCDPISEHNRLYWYRQTLGQGPEFLTYFQNEAQLEKSRLLSDRFSAERPKGSFSTLEIQRTEQGDSAMYLCANSLYRGNGYTFGSGTRLTVV.